This paragraph reports one T cell receptor (beta chain). Its target is not known. This specimen belongs to a study of T cells after yellow fever vaccination. General study results and limits: It was a weaker secondary response, yet one that peaked faster, at day 5 versus 15. A small proportion of clonotypes was detected in both the CD4 and CD8 compartments.

Trimming took 0 bases from V and 5 from J; bases not matched to a gene: 3. This CDR3 comprises 14 residues. CDR1 SGHDT and CDR2 YYEEEE come from the germline V gene. In TCRdb, the 5' RACE reads were re-called with MiXCR into one record per CDR3 protein. The data show 120,000 or so distinct CDR3 sequences, 13% to 15% seen once. This sequence originates from a man younger than 35 who received the YFV17D yellow fever vaccine. The sample here was CD8+ T cells sorted from PBMCs, taken 5 days after the yellow fever booster vaccination. The chain recombines TRBV5-6 with TRBJ2-5; 8 bases agree with TRBD2. CDR3 sequence reads: CASSLEGLDETQYF. The CDR3 bases are TGTGCCAGCAGCTTGGAGGGACTAGACGAGACCCAGTACTTC.